This TCR beta chain is from a study of CD8 T cells in ankylosing spondylitis. Germline CDR1 reads SQVTM; CDR2 reads ANQGSEA. This CDR3 spans 15 amino acids. Libraries for TCR beta were made by quantitative 5'-RACE with molecular barcodes. TCRdb itself ran the 5' RACE reads through MiXCR, one entry per CDR3 protein. The sample lists fewer than 35,000 distinct CDR3 sequences; around 30% were seen once. The table lists this clonotype with many counts. Its matching antigen is unknown. Study results and caveats: What appeared characteristic of ankylosing spondylitis blood was a TCR beta motif of 7 or 8 highly homologous variants. According to the report, clones linked to the disease were significantly enriched in matched synovial fluid samples taken from ankylosing spondylitis patients.

This clonotype originated in a male donor with ankylosing spondylitis. The V and J genes are TRBV29-1 and TRBJ2-3; the D call may be TRBD1 or TRBD2 (5 bases each). The sequencing sample was made of synovial fluid, either unsorted or a sorted T cell fraction (not recorded which). The CDR3 here is CSIRRGIGDTDTQYF. The CDR3 region has the DNA TGCAGTATTCGGAGAGGGATAGGGGACACAGATACGCAGTATTTT.